The clone carrying this T cell receptor beta chain showed up just a few times. The CDR3 loop spans 17 amino acids. Germline CDR1 and CDR2: LNHNV and YYDKDF (reference sequence). V lost 0 bases, J lost 2 bases, and 14 bases lay in between. The data are from a study of T-cell reconstitution after alpha-beta-depleted transplantation in children. Preparation of the TCRbeta library used unique molecular identifiers. From the PCR reads, TCRdb called clonotypes with MiXCR, one entry per CDR3 protein. The sample includes over 400,000 distinct CDR3 sequences, around 12% of them seen just once. The sample consisted of PBMCs from the stem cell graft donor, taken from the stem cell graft. This clonotype was obtained from a human donor who donated a stem cell graft to a child with combined immunodeficiency. The gene calls are TRBV15 and TRBJ1-5, with D maybe TRBD1 (5 bases). The CDR3 loop is CATSRDHSGVGNQPQHF. In DNA, the CDR3 is TGTGCCACCAGCAGAGACCATTCGGGGGTGGGCAATCAGCCCCAGCATTTT.